The 8 T cell receptor beta chains listed next were all sequenced from one sample in a study of long-term antiretroviral therapy in people with HIV. immunoSEQ v3.0 was run at survey level. Clones were read by immunoSEQ multiplex PCR, and TCRdb kept only the in-frame ones, dropping some. The data show about 16,000 clones, with 78% seen just once and about 14% held by the top ten. Material: unsorted PBMCs, obtained around 3.2 years after starting antiretroviral therapy. All receptors come from a middle-aged woman with HIV.

The J gene is TRBJ1-2, the V gene TRBV9; TRBD1 agrees at 10 bases. The length of the CDR3 is 13 residues. Germline V gene sequence: CDR1 SGDLS, CDR2 YYNGEE. With V trimmed by 10 bases and J by 3 bases, 6 bases remained unmatched. The DNA for the CDR3 is TGTGCCTCGGGACAGGGGACATACTATGGCTACACCTTC. It encodes CASGQGTYYGYTF.

The chain's CDR3 is CASSYSDNNYGYTF. CDR3 DNA: TGTGCCAGCAGTTACTCGGACAATAACTATGGCTACACCTTC. The chain carries TRBV6-5 and TRBJ1-2, with a weak D call TRBD1 (5 bases). This CDR3 is 14 amino acids long. CDR1 is MNHEY, CDR2 SVGAGI, per germline. Trimming removed 0 bases from V and 1 base from J, with 6 bases in between.

The J gene is TRBJ2-7, the V gene TRBV6-5; TRBD1 agrees at 12 bases. With 4 bases clipped from V and 3 bases from J, the junction kept 4 bases outside the gene matches. The germline CDR1 and CDR2 sequences are MNHEY and SVGAGI. The CDR3 runs to 15 residues. In DNA, the CDR3 is TGTGCCAGCAGTTCCCGGGACAGGGGGCGCTACGAGCAGTACTTC. Its protein is CASSSRDRGRYEQYF.

This chain links TRBV7-9 with TRBJ2-5; D possibly matches TRBD1 or TRBD2 (6 bases each). Germline loops: CDR1 SEHNR, CDR2 FQNEAQ (reference sequence). CDR3 length: 14 amino acids. Between the trimmed V and J ends, which lost 4 bases and 5 bases, there was a span of 14 bases. The chain's CDR3 is CASSSPGGGETQYF. CDR3 bases: TGTGCCAGCAGCTCCCCCGGGGGCGGGGAGACCCAGTACTTC. Combining the CDR3 with reference TRBV7-9 and TRBJ2-5 gives the whole variable domain DTGVSQNPRHKITKRGQNVTFRCDPISEHNRLYWYRQTLGQGPEFLTYFQNEAQLEKSRLLSDRFSAERPKGSFSTLEIQRTEQGDSAMYLCASSSPGGGETQYFGPGTRLLVL.

The rearrangement joins TRBV5-8 to TRBJ2-3; D is ambiguous. The CDR3 has 14 amino acids. Germline CDR1 reads SGHTS; CDR2 reads YDEGEE. The ends were cut back, 5 bases at V and 3 bases at J, with 13 bases in the middle. CDR3 coding DNA: TGTGCCAGCAGGGAAAGGCTGCAAACAGATACGCAGTATTTT. It is translated as CASRERLQTDTQYF. Drawing the rest from reference TRBV5-8 and TRBJ2-3, the complete variable domain is EAGVTQSPTHLIKTRGQQATLRCSPISGHTSVYWYQQALGLGLQFLLWYDEGEERNRGNFPPRFSGRQFPNYSSELNVNALELEDSALYLCASRERLQTDTQYFGPGTRLTVL.

V and J are TRBV5-5 and TRBJ2-7; the match to TRBD1 covers 9 bases. Losses at the gene ends were 2 bases for V and 4 bases for J; bases not matched to a gene: 4. The CDR3 consists of 14 residues. Looked up from germline, CDR1 is SGHKS and CDR2 is YYEKEE (reference sequence). Here the CDR3 reads CASSFGTGLYEQYF. The CDR3 region has the DNA TGTGCCAGCAGCTTCGGGACAGGGTTATACGAGCAGTACTTC.

This clone appeared a few times. The V call is TRBV30, the J call TRBJ1-5; D might be TRBD1 (5 bases). The ends were cut back, 0 bases at V and 2 bases at J, with 11 bases in the middle. This CDR3 spans 15 amino acids. Germline CDR1 is GTSNPN and CDR2 is SVGIG (reference sequence). The CDR3 is CAWSVGRDGNQPQHF. DNA for the CDR3: TGTGCCTGGAGTGTGGGCAGGGACGGCAATCAGCCCCAGCATTTT.

In DNA form, the CDR3 reads TGTGCCATCAGTGAGGGTCACAAACCTTCACCCCTCCACTTT. This encodes CAISEGHKPSPLHF. The genes are TRBV10-3 and TRBJ1-6; no reliable D call. Trimming left V 2 bases short and J 9 bases short, with 11 bases between. The CDR3 totals 14 residues. Germline V gene sequence: CDR1 ENHRY, CDR2 SYGVKD.